Listed here are 3 T cell receptor beta chains from one sample, sequenced in a study of T cells after yellow fever vaccination. One entry per CDR3 protein, called by TCRdb with MiXCR from the 5' RACE reads. The sample has some 300,000 distinct CDR3 sequences; under 9% are singletons. Sequencing was performed on CD4+ T cells sorted from PBMCs, taken 5 days after the yellow fever booster vaccination. The source of these receptors is a man aged 18 to 35 who received the YFV17D yellow fever vaccine.

The rearrangement uses TRBV7-8 and TRBJ1-6; D is uncertain. Germline values: CDR1 SGHVS, CDR2 FQNEAQ. V shed 2 bases and J shed 7 bases, with 12 bases lying between them. The CDR3 consists of 15 residues. CDR3 residues: CASSLLGEGNSPLHF. The DNA of the CDR3 is TGTGCCAGCAGCTTACTTGGGGAGGGCAATTCACCCCTCCACTTT.

This clonotype has a handful of counts. This rearrangement joins TRBV7-3 to TRBJ2-6; D is unresolved. Germline CDR1 is SGHTA and CDR2 is FQGTGA. With 2 bases removed from V and 0 bases from J, the gap between germline ends came to 8 bases. This CDR3 contains 16 residues. CDR3 protein: CASSLLGNSGANVLTF. DNA for the CDR3: TGTGCCAGCAGCTTATTGGGGAACTCTGGGGCCAACGTCCTGACTTTC.

This clonotype was counted many times. The chain has TRBV18 and TRBJ2-7; TRBD2 aligns across 9 bases. The ends lost 8 bases at V and 2 bases at J; junction bases unmatched: 10. Per germline, CDR1 KGHSH and CDR2 LQKENI. This CDR3 comprises 15 residues. CDR3 loop: CASASGGRTPYEQYF. CDR3 DNA sequence: TGTGCCAGCGCAAGCGGGGGGCGGACCCCCTACGAGCAGTACTTC.